These 13 T cell receptor beta chains share one sample of origin, sequenced in a study of beta chain features in type 1 diabetes. Points from the study as a whole: Shorter TCRB CDR3s, moderately but significantly so, marked every one of the four CD4+ subsets in Type 1 diabetes patients.

The antigens of these receptors remain unknown. TCRB transcripts that were expressed got sequenced, as all of the isolated RNA had been reverse transcribed. TCRdb keeps only in-frame clones here, not all; method: immunoSEQ multiplex PCR. The sample holds around 50,000 clones, roughly 45% seen once. Sequenced input: stem cell memory CD4+ T cells from blood. Receptors were obtained from a young man with type 1 diabetes.

The rearrangement links TRBV7-8 to TRBJ2-3; no clear D. Germline V gene sequence: CDR1 SGHVS, CDR2 FQNEAQ. The CDR3 has 14 residues. Trimming removed 1 base from V and 1 base from J, with 6 bases in between. The CDR3 loop is CASSLGPGTDTQYF. The CDR3 DNA sequence: TGTGCCAGCAGCTTAGGTCCAGGCACAGATACGCAGTATTTT.

In its sample, this clone was seen a few times. The CDR3 is CASSSPSSGTLGTQYF. As DNA, the CDR3 is TGTGCCAGCAGTTCTCCGTCTAGCGGGACCCTAGGGACCCAGTACTTC. V usage is TRBV28 and J usage is TRBJ2-5; 9 bases line up with TRBD2. The CDR3 is made up of 16 amino acids. Germline V gene sequence: CDR1 MDHEN, CDR2 SYDVKM. Trimming cost V 4 bases and J 7 bases; bases outside gene matches: 13. The whole variable domain, filled in from reference TRBV28 and TRBJ2-5, reads DVKVTQSSRYLVKRTGEKVFLECVQDMDHENMFWYRQDPGLGLRLIYFSYDVKMKEKGDIPEGYSVSREKKERFSLILESASTNQTSMYLCASSSPSSGTLGTQYFGPGTRLLVL.

The chain links TRBV5-1 to TRBJ2-1; 11 nucleotides line up with TRBD1. Germline trimming cut 4 bases from V and 0 bases from J; bases unmatched to any gene: 6. Per germline, CDR1 SGHRS and CDR2 YFSETQ. This CDR3 is built from 17 residues. This CDR3 is CASSLGQGANSYNEQFF. CDR3 coding DNA: TGCGCCAGCAGCCTCGGACAGGGGGCGAACTCCTACAATGAGCAGTTCTTC.

The CDR3 nucleotides are TGTGCCAGCAGCCAAGGGGAGCCGGGACAGGGCTACGAGCAGTACTTC. The encoded protein is CASSQGEPGQGYEQYF. The V gene is TRBV14, the J gene TRBJ2-7; the match to TRBD1 covers 9 bases. Trimming took 1 base from V and 3 from J; bases not matched to a gene: 7. The CDR3 is made up of 16 amino acids. Germline CDR1 is SGHDN and CDR2 is FVKESK. The variable domain in full, with the rest retrieved from reference TRBV14 and TRBJ2-7, is EAGVTQFPSHSVIEKGQTVTLRCDPISGHDNLYWYRRVMGKEIKFLLHFVKESKQDESGMPNNRFLAERTGGTYSTLKVQPAELEDSGVYFCASSQGEPGQGYEQYFGPGTRLTVT.

A few counts support this clone. J is TRBJ2-3 and V is TRBV29-1, with D perhaps TRBD2 (5 bases). Germline V gene sequence: CDR1 SQVTM, CDR2 ANQGSEA. This CDR3 comprises 16 residues. V lost 4 bases to trimming and J lost 3 bases, with 20 bases between them. The CDR3 sequence is CSVALGPTSQTDTQYF. The CDR3 coding sequence is TGCAGCGTTGCCCTCGGCCCTACTAGTCAAACAGATACGCAGTATTTT.

J is TRBJ1-2 and V is TRBV28, with D unresolved. This CDR3 is 15 amino acids long. CDR1 is MDHEN, CDR2 SYDVKM, per germline. V lost 6 bases and J lost 3, with 17 bases in between. CDR3 DNA: TGTGCCAGCAGACTGGGCGGGGATTTTGACTATGGCTACACCTTC. Translation gives CASRLGGDFDYGYTF.

The chain links TRBV5-1 to TRBJ2-7, with 7 positions matching TRBD1. Germline CDR1 is SGHRS and CDR2 is YFSETQ. This CDR3 is built from 15 residues. After removal of 0 bases from V and 4 bases from J, the junction contained 7 bases not matched to a gene. As DNA, the CDR3 is TGCGCCAGCAGCTTGGTCGCAGGGGGACCATACGAGCAGTACTTC. Translation: CASSLVAGGPYEQYF.

This clone was seen a few times. The chain combines TRBV2 with TRBJ2-7; possible D gene TRBD1, 6 bases. The CDR3 totals 13 residues. From germline, CDR1 is SNHLY and CDR2 FYNNEI. Between the trimmed V and J ends, which lost 4 bases and 0 bases, there was a span of 7 bases. CDR3 loop: CASSGTDSYEQYF. The CDR3, as DNA: TGTGCCAGCAGTGGGACAGACTCCTACGAGCAGTACTTC.

The V and J genes are TRBV18 and TRBJ2-7; TRBD2 aligns across 12 bases. Germline V gene data show CDR1 as KGHSH and CDR2 as LQKENI. The CDR3 runs 14 residues. The trim removed 3 bases at V and 6 bases at J, leaving 3 bases unmatched. CDR3 loop: CASSPTSGRSEQYF. CDR3 in DNA: TGTGCCAGCTCACCGACTAGCGGGAGATCCGAGCAGTACTTC.

The sample holds a few counts of this clone. The V gene is TRBV7-8, the J gene TRBJ2-7; 7 nucleotides line up with TRBD2. This CDR3 has 17 residues. V was clipped by 3 bases and J by 1 base; unmatched bases: 12. The germline gives CDR1 SGHVS, CDR2 FQNEAQ. CDR3 sequence (DNA): TGTGCCAGCAGCTTCAACACGGGTGGCGGGAGTTCCTACGAGCAGTACTTC. It yields the protein CASSFNTGGGSSYEQYF.

This sequence joins TRBV7-9 and TRBJ2-5; perhaps TRBD2 as D (6 bases). Trimming took 1 base from V and 2 from J, leaving 8 bases between them. CDR1 is SEHNR, CDR2 FQNEAQ, per germline (reference sequence). The CDR3 extends over 14 amino acids. For the CDR3, the DNA is TGTGCCAGCAGCTTAGTTGGAGGGCAAGAGACCCAGTACTTC. This encodes CASSLVGGQETQYF.

This clone came up a few times. This rearrangement joins TRBV28 to TRBJ2-7; D possibly corresponds to TRBD1 (6 bases). V lost 11 bases and J lost 5, with 25 bases in between. Looked up from germline, CDR1 is MDHEN and CDR2 is SYDVKM. The CDR3 length is 15 residues. The CDR3 loop reads CAALAPQGRDHEQYF. DNA for the CDR3: TGTGCCGCCTTGGCCCCACAGGGACGCGACCACGAGCAGTACTTC. The entire variable domain, with the rest obtained from reference TRBV28 and TRBJ2-7, is as follows: DVKVTQSSRYLVKRTGEKVFLECVQDMDHENMFWYRQDPGLGLRLIYFSYDVKMKEKGDIPEGYSVSREKKERFSLILESASTNQTSMYLCAALAPQGRDHEQYFGPGTRLTVT.

The V call is TRBV28, the J call TRBJ1-1, with D perhaps TRBD1 (6 bases). Trimming took 10 bases from V and 7 from J, leaving 13 bases between them. This CDR3 is built from 11 residues. Germline V gives CDR1 MDHEN, CDR2 SYDVKM. The CDR3 DNA reads TGTGCCACCAACAGGGTAGGTGAAGCTTTCTTT. Amino acid sequence: CATNRVGEAFF.